Listed below are T cell receptor beta chains from one sample, sequenced in a study of Ad26.COV2.S vaccination and SARS-CoV-2 variants. The assay was immunoSEQ multiplex PCR, and TCRdb's table has in-frame clones only and misses some. This table has fewer than 500,000 clones, nearly 90% appearing once. The sample consisted of peripheral blood, taken in a trial of Ad26.COV2.S vaccine versus placebo. These receptor sequences come from a person aged 18 to 65 who received the Ad26.COV2.S COVID-19 vaccine or a placebo. CDR3s include the opening cysteine and the closing phenylalanine or tryptophan. The D gene is left open where the match is weak. Some rows have no size entry. The others give once, few or many, or a class for an expanded clone.

J gene	clone size	D gene	CDR3 length	V gene	CDR3 DNA	CDR3 protein
TRBJ1-1	NA	NA	13	TRBV7-9	TGTGCCAGCAGCTTGGGCGAGAACACTGAAGCTTTCTTT	CASSLGENTEAFF
TRBJ2-3	NA	NA	15	TRBV4-2	TGTGCCAGCAGCCAAGGGTCGGCTAGTGGAGATACGCAGTATTTT	CASSQGSASGDTQYF
TRBJ2-1	NA	TRBD2	16	TRBV11-2	TGTGCCAGCAGCTTAGCCGGACTAGCGGCCTACAATGAGCAGTTCTTC	CASSLAGLAAYNEQFF
TRBJ2-1	NA	TRBD2	15	TRBV5-8	TGTGCCAGCAGCTTGGGACTAGCCTCCTACAATGAGCAGTTCTTC	CASSLGLASYNEQFF
TRBJ2-5	NA	NA	10	TRBV10-3	TGTGCCATCGGAAGGGAGACCCAGTACTTC	CAIGRETQYF
TRBJ1-2	NA	NA	13	TRBV11-2	TGTGCCAGCAGCTTAGCCAGGGCGAATGGCTACACCTTC	CASSLARANGYTF
TRBJ2-3	NA	NA	17	TRBV27	TGTGCCAGCAGTTCCGCCATCAGGGGCTATAGCACAGATACGCAGTATTTT	CASSSAIRGYSTDTQYF
TRBJ1-1	NA	NA	11	TRBV10-3	TGTGCCATCAGTGAGTGGTCTCGAGCTTTCTTT	CAISEWSRAFF
TRBJ2-2	NA	TRBD1	16	TRBV5-1	TGCGCCAGCAGACTTCCCGGGACAGGGGATACCGGGGAGCTGTTTTTT	CASRLPGTGDTGELFF
TRBJ1-2	NA	TRBD1	13	TRBV7-3	TGTGCCAGCAGCTTATTGGACAGGGTTGGCTACACCTTC	CASSLLDRVGYTF
TRBJ2-7	NA	NA	16	TRBV27	TGTGCCAGCAGTTTATACGCCCGACAGGACCTCTACGAGCAGTACTTC	CASSLYARQDLYEQYF
TRBJ2-3	once	NA	14	TRBV5-6	TGTGCCAGCAGCTCCGTAGAGAACACAGATACGCAGTATTTT	CASSSVENTDTQYF
TRBJ1-1	NA	TRBD1	14	TRBV19	TGTGCCAGTAGTCCGGACAGGGCGAACACTGAAGCTTTCTTT	CASSPDRANTEAFF
TRBJ1-1	NA	NA	18	TRBV19	TGTGCCAGTCTAACCCCATTGGGGCGGAGGTTGACCGAGGGTGAAGCTTTCTTT	CASLTPLGRRLTEGEAFF
TRBJ1-5	NA	NA	15	TRBV28	TGTGCCAGCAGTTGGCGCGGCAGGGTGGAACAGCCCCAGCATTTT	CASSWRGRVEQPQHF
TRBJ2-5	NA	NA	14	TRBV7-9	TGTGCCAGCAGCTTAGCAGGGCCTGGGGAGACCCAGTACTTC	CASSLAGPGETQYF
TRBJ1-1	NA	TRBD1	14	TRBV7-9	TGTGCCAGCAGCTGGACAGGGTATAACACTGAAGCTTTCTTT	CASSWTGYNTEAFF
TRBJ2-2	NA	NA	13	TRBV27	TGTGCCAGCACCCGGTCCGACACCGGGGAGCTGTTTTTT	CASTRSDTGELFF
TRBJ1-3	NA	NA	13	TRBV7-6	TGTGCCAGCAGCCCTCGGTCTGGAAACACCATATATTTT	CASSPRSGNTIYF
TRBJ2-2	NA	TRBD2	18	TRBV7-3	TGTGCCAGCAGCCCTCCGGGGCTAGCGGGGGCCAGAACCGGGGAGCTGTTTTTT	CASSPPGLAGARTGELFF
TRBJ1-3	NA	TRBD1	16	TRBV18	TGTGCCAGCTCACCGAGAGAGGGGGCAAATGGAAACACCATATATTTT	CASSPREGANGNTIYF
TRBJ2-3	NA	NA	15	TRBV4-1	TGCGCCAGCAGCCAACGCGGGACGTTACAAGATACGCAGTATTTT	CASSQRGTLQDTQYF
TRBJ1-1	NA	TRBD1	12	TRBV24-1	TGTGCCACCCAGGACAGGGACACTGAAGCTTTCTTT	CATQDRDTEAFF
TRBJ2-3	NA	TRBD2	13	TRBV28	TGCCAGAGCGGGGGACCTCCCGGAGATACGCAGTATTTT	CQSGGPPGDTQYF
TRBJ2-3	NA	TRBD1	16	TRBV7-6	TGTGCCAGCAGCCCCGTGGGACAGGCGGGCGCAGATACGCAGTATTTT	CASSPVGQAGADTQYF
TRBJ2-1	few	NA	14	TRBV2	TGTGCCAGCAAGAGGATAGCGGTAGTTAATGAGCAGTTCTTC	CASKRIAVVNEQFF
TRBJ2-1	many	NA	14	TRBV14	TGTGCCAGCAGCCATCGAGACAGAGGGAATGAGCAGTTCTTC	CASSHRDRGNEQFF
TRBJ2-3	NA	NA	16	TRBV18	TGTGCCAGCTCACCACCTGGAGGGGGGCCGTCAGATACGCAGTATTTT	CASSPPGGGPSDTQYF
TRBJ1-5	NA	NA	13	TRBV5-6	TGTGCCAGCAGCTTGGCGGGGTTTCAGCCCCAGCATTTT	CASSLAGFQPQHF
TRBJ2-5	NA	TRBD2	21	TRBV18	TGTGCCAGCTCATCAAAGCGCCCGGGACTAGCGGGAGGGTCTCGACAAGAGACCCAGTACTTC	CASSSKRPGLAGGSRQETQYF
TRBJ2-6	NA	NA	16	TRBV27	TGTGCCAGCAGTTTAACCAACCGGCTGGGGGCCAACGTCCTGACTTTC	CASSLTNRLGANVLTF
TRBJ2-5	NA	NA	16	TRBV6-1	TGTGCCAGCAGTGAACGGGGGCAGGGGCTGGGAGAGACCCAGTACTTC	CASSERGQGLGETQYF
TRBJ1-6	NA	NA	14	TRBV5-6	TGTGCCAGCAGCCGTTCTAGGCGGGGCCCTACCCTCCACTTT	CASSRSRRGPTLHF
TRBJ2-4	NA	NA	13	TRBV12-3/TRBV12-4	TGTGCCAGCAGATGGGCAGGAGTAAACATTCAGTACTTC	CASRWAGVNIQYF
TRBJ1-2	NA	NA	18	TRBV19	TGTGCCAGTAGTATAAGAGGGCCGGGGGGTAGAGCTAACTATGGCTACACCTTC	CASSIRGPGGRANYGYTF
TRBJ1-5	few	TRBD1	15	TRBV5-4	TGTGCCAGCAGCCTTGACAGGGATGAGGTTCAGCCCCAGCATTTT	CASSLDRDEVQPQHF
TRBJ2-1	NA	NA	16	TRBV5-1	TGCGCCAGCAGCCCAGCCGGGACACAAACGTACAATGAGCAGTTCTTC	CASSPAGTQTYNEQFF
TRBJ2-2	NA	NA	17	TRBV27	TGTGCCAGCAGTTTAAGGCAGGGAGGCGGGTACACCGGGGAGCTGTTTTTT	CASSLRQGGGYTGELFF
TRBJ1-1	NA	NA	14	TRBV5-1	TGCGCCAGCAGCTGGGACGGGGAGAACACTGAAGCTTTCTTT	CASSWDGENTEAFF
TRBJ1-1	NA	NA	15	TRBV30	TGTGCCTGGAGTGGAGAAGCCCTTGGTAACACTGAAGCTTTCTTT	CAWSGEALGNTEAFF
TRBJ2-5	NA	NA	15	TRBV5-1	TGCGCCAGCAGCTTGGGATGGACAGACCAAGAGACCCAGTACTTC	CASSLGWTDQETQYF
TRBJ1-2	NA	NA	12	TRBV29-1	TGCAGCGTTGTGAGAGACCTATATGGCTACACCTTC	CSVVRDLYGYTF
TRBJ1-2	NA	NA	11	TRBV2	TGTGCCAGCATGGGGCGTTATGGCTACACCTTC	CASMGRYGYTF
TRBJ1-6	NA	NA	14	TRBV2	TGTGCCAGCAGTGTACGGGAGATTAATTCACCCCTCCACTTT	CASSVREINSPLHF
TRBJ2-1	NA	NA	18	TRBV4-1	TGCGCCAGCACTCCGGGACGACCGACCCGAAGCTCCTACAATGAGCAGTTCTTC	CASTPGRPTRSSYNEQFF